The 14 T cell receptor beta chains below were found in one sample sequenced in a study of blood T cell repertoires in COVID-19. The method was immunoSEQ multiplex PCR; TCRdb's version includes in-frame clones alone and lacks a portion of them. The table shows fewer than 70,000 clones, with 65% to 90% occurring only once. The specimen was peripheral blood. These receptors came from a woman aged 55 to 70 with acute or convalescent COVID-19.

The chain joins TRBV5-1 to TRBJ1-2; the D gene is possibly TRBD1 (6 bases). V was trimmed by 5 bases and J by 6 bases, leaving 20 bases between them. Germline CDR1 and CDR2: SGHRS and YFSETQ. The CDR3 contains 15 residues. CDR3 sequence: CASRLTGGAGDGYTF. In DNA, the CDR3 is TGCGCCAGCAGGCTCACCGGGGGGGCAGGTGATGGCTACACCTTC.

The sample holds one count of this clone. The chain is built from TRBV3-1 (or the pseudogene TRBV3-2) and TRBJ1-3; D is possibly TRBD1 (5 bases). Germline V lookup: CDR1 LGHDT, CDR2 YNNKEL (reference sequence). Deletions cut 1 base from V and 4 bases from J, with 11 bases between. The CDR3 totals 15 residues. The CDR3 is CASSQGGGSGNTIYF. CDR3 nucleotide sequence: TGTGCCAGCAGCCAAGGGGGGGGATCAGGAAACACCATATATTTT.

This chain joins TRBV5-8 and TRBJ1-5, with D uncertain. Looked up from germline, CDR1 is SGHTS and CDR2 is YDEGEE. Trimming removed 0 bases from V and 2 bases from J, with 6 bases in between. The CDR3 covers 14 residues. CDR3 protein: CASSLVRGNQPQHF. The CDR3 nucleotides read TGTGCCAGCAGCTTGGTTCGGGGCAATCAGCCCCAGCATTTT. The variable domain in full, with the rest retrieved from reference TRBV5-8 and TRBJ1-5, is EAGVTQSPTHLIKTRGQQATLRCSPISGHTSVYWYQQALGLGLQFLLWYDEGEERNRGNFPPRFSGRQFPNYSSELNVNALELEDSALYLCASSLVRGNQPQHFGDGTRLSIL.

Of note for this clone: The sample holds other DNA sequences that translate to the same CDR3. The chain has TRBV19 and TRBJ1-1; the D gene is possibly TRBD1 (5 bases). Germline V lookup: CDR1 LNHDA, CDR2 SQIVND (reference sequence). The V and J ends lost 5 bases and 5 bases respectively, with 9 bases between them. CDR3 length: 12 residues. As DNA, the CDR3 is TGTGCCAGTAGTCGGCGGGGGACTGAAGCTTTCTTT. As protein: CASSRRGTEAFF.

The gene calls are TRBV28 and TRBJ1-6, with D perhaps TRBD1 (5 bases). There are 15 residues in the CDR3. Germline V gene lookup returns CDR1 MDHEN and CDR2 SYDVKM. V lost 2 bases and J lost 9, with 14 bases in between. The CDR3 DNA is TGTGCCAGCAGTTTAGGTTCAGGGTACCGTTCACCCCTCCACTTT. It translates to CASSLGSGYRSPLHF.

V and J are TRBV10-3 and TRBJ2-7, with 7 bases that match TRBD2. The CDR3 totals 14 residues. The ends lost 6 bases at V and 0 bases at J; junction bases unmatched: 5. Germline V gene lookup returns CDR1 ENHRY and CDR2 SYGVKD. CDR3 nucleotides: TGTGCCATCAGCGTGGGCGGGAGCTCCTACGAGCAGTACTTC. Protein sequence: CAISVGGSSYEQYF.

The J gene is TRBJ2-3, the V gene TRBV6-4; D may be TRBD2 (5 bases). This CDR3 contains 15 residues. The germline V gene encodes CDR1 MRHNA and CDR2 SNTAGT. V lost 6 bases, J lost 2 bases, and 15 bases lay in between. The CDR3 DNA sequence: TGTGCCAGCAGCAACGACGGGGTCGACACAGATACGCAGTATTTT. It yields the protein CASSNDGVDTDTQYF.

The rearrangement joins TRBV6-5 to TRBJ2-2; no clear D. The germline V gene encodes CDR1 MNHEY and CDR2 SVGAGI. CDR3 length: 14 residues. V was cut by 6 bases and J by 5 bases, with 13 bases left in between. The CDR3 DNA reads TGTGCCAGCAGGCCAGATCTAGTAACCGGGGAGCTGTTTTTT. This sequence encodes CASRPDLVTGELFF.

This chain uses TRBV6-1 with TRBJ2-7; 12 bases line up with TRBD2. CDR1 and CDR2 (germline): MNHNS, SASEGT. Unmatched junction bases numbered 4, after V lost 3 bases and J lost 4 bases. The CDR3 has 15 residues. DNA for the CDR3: TGTGCCAGCAGTGATCTAGCGGGGGGGCGTTACGAGCAGTACTTC. Its protein is CASSDLAGGRYEQYF.

This chain joins TRBV19 and TRBJ1-1; no clear D gene. V was clipped by 6 bases and J by 0 bases, with 11 bases between them. The germline CDR1 and CDR2 sequences are LNHDA and SQIVND (reference sequence). The CDR3 is 14 residues long. The CDR3 nucleotides are TGTGCCAGTAGCTATCTCCAAATGAACACTGAAGCTTTCTTT. Translation: CASSYLQMNTEAFF.

CDR3 sequence: CAWSLWTGLNTGELFF. The CDR3, as DNA: TGTGCCTGGAGTCTTTGGACAGGGTTAAACACCGGGGAGCTGTTTTTT. The V gene is TRBV30, the J gene TRBJ2-2, with 8 bases that match TRBD1. The V and J ends lost 2 bases and 2 bases, in that order; junction bases with no gene match: 7. Germline V gives CDR1 GTSNPN, CDR2 SVGIG (reference sequence). CDR3 length equals 16 residues.

The V call is TRBV4-1, the J call TRBJ2-7; 11 bases line up with TRBD1. The CDR3 has 15 residues. The germline gives CDR1 MGHRA, CDR2 YSYEKL. Trimming removed 1 base from V and 7 bases from J; junction bases left unmatched: 6. The CDR3 spells CASSQAGTGGREQYF. CDR3 sequence (DNA): TGCGCCAGCAGCCAAGCTGGGACAGGGGGACGGGAGCAGTACTTC.

This clone was seen a handful of times. This chain uses TRBV7-2 with TRBJ1-1; no firm D call. V gave up 5 bases and J gave up 0 bases, with 10 bases separating them. CDR1 SGHTA and CDR2 FQGNSA come from the germline V gene. The CDR3 sequence is 14 residues long. The CDR3 is CASSPGGLNTEAFF. The CDR3 DNA reads TGTGCCAGCAGCCCTGGAGGGTTGAACACTGAAGCTTTCTTT. The full variable domain, in which reference TRBV7-2 and TRBJ1-1 provide the parts outside the CDR3, is GAGVSQSPSNKVTEKGKDVELRCDPISGHTALYWYRQSLGQGLEFLIYFQGNSAPDKSGLPSDRFSAERTGGSVSTLTIQRTQQEDSAVYLCASSPGGLNTEAFFGQGTRLTVV.

V gene TRBV30 combines with J gene TRBJ2-5, with 16 bases that match TRBD2. Germline loops: CDR1 GTSNPN, CDR2 SVGIG (reference sequence). With V trimmed by 3 bases and J by 5 bases, 9 bases remained unmatched. The CDR3 is 17 amino acids. This chain's CDR3 is CAWSPGTSGRAWETQYF. The CDR3 nucleotides read TGTGCCTGGAGCCCTGGGACTAGCGGGAGGGCCTGGGAGACCCAGTACTTC.